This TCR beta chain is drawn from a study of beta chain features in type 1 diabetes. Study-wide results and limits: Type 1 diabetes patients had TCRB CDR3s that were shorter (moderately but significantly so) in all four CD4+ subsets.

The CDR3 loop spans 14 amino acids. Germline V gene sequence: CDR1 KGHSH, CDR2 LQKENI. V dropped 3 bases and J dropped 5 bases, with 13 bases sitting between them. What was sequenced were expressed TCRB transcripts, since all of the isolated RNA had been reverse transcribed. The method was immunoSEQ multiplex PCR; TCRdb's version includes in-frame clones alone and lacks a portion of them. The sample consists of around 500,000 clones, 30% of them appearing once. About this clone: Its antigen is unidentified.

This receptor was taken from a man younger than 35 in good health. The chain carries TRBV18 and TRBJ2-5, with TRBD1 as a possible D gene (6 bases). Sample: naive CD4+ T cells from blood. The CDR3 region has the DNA TGTGCCAGCTCACCTGAGGGGGTTGTGGAGACCCAGTACTTC. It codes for CASSPEGVVETQYF.